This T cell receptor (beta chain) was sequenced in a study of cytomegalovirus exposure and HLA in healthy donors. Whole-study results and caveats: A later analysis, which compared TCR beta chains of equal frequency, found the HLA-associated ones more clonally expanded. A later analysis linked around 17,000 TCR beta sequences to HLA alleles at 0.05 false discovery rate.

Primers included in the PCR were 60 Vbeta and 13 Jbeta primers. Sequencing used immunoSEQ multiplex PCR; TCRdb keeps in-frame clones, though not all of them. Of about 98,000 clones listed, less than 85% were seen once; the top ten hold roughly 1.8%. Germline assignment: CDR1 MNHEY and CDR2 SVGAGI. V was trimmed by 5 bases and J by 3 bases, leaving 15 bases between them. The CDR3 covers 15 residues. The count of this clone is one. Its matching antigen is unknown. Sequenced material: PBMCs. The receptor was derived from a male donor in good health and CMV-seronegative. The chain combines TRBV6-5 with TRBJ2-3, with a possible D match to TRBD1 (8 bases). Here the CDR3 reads CASSLTGGVTDTQYF. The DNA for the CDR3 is TGTGCCAGCAGTCTTACAGGGGGGGTGACAGATACGCAGTATTTT.